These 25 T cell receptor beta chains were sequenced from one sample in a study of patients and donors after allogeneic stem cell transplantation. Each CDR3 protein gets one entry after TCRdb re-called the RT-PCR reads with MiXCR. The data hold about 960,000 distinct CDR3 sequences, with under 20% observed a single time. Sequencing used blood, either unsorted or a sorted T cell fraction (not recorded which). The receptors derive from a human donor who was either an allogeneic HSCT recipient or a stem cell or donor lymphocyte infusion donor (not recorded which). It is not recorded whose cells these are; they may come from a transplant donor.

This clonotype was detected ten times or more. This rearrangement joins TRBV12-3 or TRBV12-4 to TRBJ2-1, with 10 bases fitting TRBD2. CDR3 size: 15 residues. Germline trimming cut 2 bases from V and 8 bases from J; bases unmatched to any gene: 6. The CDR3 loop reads CASSLLPSGGHEQFF. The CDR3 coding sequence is TGTGCCAGCAGTTTACTCCCTAGCGGGGGTCATGAGCAGTTCTTC.

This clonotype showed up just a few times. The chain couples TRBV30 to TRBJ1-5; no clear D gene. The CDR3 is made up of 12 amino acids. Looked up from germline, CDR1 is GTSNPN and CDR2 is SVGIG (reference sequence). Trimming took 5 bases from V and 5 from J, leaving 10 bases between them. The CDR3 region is CAWARLDQPQHF. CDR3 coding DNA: TGTGCCTGGGCCCGTTTGGATCAGCCCCAGCATTTT.

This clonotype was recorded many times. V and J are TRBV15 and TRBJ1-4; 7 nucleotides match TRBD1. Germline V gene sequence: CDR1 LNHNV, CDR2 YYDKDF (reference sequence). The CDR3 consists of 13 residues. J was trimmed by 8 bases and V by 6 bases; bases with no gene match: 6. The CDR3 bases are TGTGCCACCAGAGACCCGGGACAGGAAAAACTGTTTTTT. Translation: CATRDPGQEKLFF.

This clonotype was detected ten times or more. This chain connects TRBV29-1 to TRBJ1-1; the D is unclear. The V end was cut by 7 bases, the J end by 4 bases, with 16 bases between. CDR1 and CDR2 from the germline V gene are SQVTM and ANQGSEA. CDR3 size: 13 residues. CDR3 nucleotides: TGCAGCGCGGGTCCAGCCTCACCCACTGAAGCTTTCTTT. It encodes CSAGPASPTEAFF.

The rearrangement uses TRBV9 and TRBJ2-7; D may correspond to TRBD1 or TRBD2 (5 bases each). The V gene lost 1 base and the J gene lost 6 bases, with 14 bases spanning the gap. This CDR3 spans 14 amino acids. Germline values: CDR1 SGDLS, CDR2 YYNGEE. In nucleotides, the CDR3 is TGTGCCAGCAGCGTAAAACAGGTCGAGGGCGAGCAGTACTTC. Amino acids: CASSVKQVEGEQYF.

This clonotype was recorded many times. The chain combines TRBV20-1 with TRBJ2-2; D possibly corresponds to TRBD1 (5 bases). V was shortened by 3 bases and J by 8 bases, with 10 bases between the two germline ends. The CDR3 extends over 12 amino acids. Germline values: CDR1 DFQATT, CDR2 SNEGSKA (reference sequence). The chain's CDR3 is CSASYPGGELFF. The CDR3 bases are TGCAGTGCTAGCTACCCAGGGGGGGAGCTGTTTTTT.

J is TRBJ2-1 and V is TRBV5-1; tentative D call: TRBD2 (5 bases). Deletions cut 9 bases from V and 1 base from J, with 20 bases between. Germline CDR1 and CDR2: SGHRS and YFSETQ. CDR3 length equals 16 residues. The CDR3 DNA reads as TGCGCCACTCATCCCGCCGGGGTACAGTCCTACAATGAGCAGTTCTTC. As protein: CATHPAGVQSYNEQFF.

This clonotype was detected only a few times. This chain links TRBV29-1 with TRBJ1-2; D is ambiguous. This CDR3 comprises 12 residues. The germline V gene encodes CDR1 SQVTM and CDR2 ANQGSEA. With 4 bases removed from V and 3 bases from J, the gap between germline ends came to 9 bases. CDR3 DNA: TGCAGCGTTGTCTTCCGGGACTATGGCTACACCTTC. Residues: CSVVFRDYGYTF.

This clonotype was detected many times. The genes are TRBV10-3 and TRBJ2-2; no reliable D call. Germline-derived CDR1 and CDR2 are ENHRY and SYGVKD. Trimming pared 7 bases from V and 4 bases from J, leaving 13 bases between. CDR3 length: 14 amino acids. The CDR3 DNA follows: TGTGCCATCACTACGAGCTCGGGCACCGGGGAGCTGTTTTTT. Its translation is CAITTSSGTGELFF.

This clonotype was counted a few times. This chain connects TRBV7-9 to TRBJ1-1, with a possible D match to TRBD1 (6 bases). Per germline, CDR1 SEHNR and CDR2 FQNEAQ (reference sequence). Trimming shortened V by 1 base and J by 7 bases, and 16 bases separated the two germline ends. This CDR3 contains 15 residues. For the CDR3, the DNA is TGTGCCAGCAGCTTAGTCGGTGGAGGACAGTATGAAGCTTTCTTT. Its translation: CASSLVGGGQYEAFF.

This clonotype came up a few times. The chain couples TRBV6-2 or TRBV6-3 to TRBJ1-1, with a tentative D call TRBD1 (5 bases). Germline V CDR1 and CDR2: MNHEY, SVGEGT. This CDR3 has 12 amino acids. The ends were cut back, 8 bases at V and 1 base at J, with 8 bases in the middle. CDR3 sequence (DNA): TGTGCCAGCTTCAGGGAGAACACTGAAGCTTTCTTT. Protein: CASFRENTEAFF.

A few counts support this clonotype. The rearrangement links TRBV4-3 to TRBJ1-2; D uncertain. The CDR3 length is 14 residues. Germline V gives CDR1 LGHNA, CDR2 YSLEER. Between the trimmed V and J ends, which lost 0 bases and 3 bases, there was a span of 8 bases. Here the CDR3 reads CASSQDRPYYGYTF. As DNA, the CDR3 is TGCGCCAGCAGCCAAGATCGGCCTTACTATGGCTACACCTTC.

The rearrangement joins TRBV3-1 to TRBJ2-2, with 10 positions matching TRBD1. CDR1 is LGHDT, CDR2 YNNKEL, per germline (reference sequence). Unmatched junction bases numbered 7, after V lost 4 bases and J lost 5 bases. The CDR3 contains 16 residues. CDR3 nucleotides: TGTGCCAGCAGCCGTTGGGACAGGGGCATAACCGGGGAGCTGTTTTTT. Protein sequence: CASSRWDRGITGELFF. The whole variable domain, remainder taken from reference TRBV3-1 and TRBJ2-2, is DTAVSQTPKYLVTQMGNDKSIKCEQNLGHDTMYWYKQDSKKFLKIMFSYNNKELIINETVPNRFSPKSPDKAHLNLHINSLELGDSAVYFCASSRWDRGITGELFFGEGSRLTVL.

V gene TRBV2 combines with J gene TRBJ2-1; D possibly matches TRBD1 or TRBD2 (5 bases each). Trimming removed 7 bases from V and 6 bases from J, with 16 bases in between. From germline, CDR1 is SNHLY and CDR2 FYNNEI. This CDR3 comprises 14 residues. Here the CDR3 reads CASNPGTGGNEQFF. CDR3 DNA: TGTGCCAGCAACCCGGGTACTGGGGGCAATGAGCAGTTCTTC.

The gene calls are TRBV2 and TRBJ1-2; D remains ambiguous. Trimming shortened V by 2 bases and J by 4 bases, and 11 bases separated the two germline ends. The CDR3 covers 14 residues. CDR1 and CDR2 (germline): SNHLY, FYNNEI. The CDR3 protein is CASSESIAVYGYTF. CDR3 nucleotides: TGTGCCAGCAGTGAATCCATAGCAGTCTATGGCTACACCTTC. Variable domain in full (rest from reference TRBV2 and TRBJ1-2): EPEVTQTPSHQVTQMGQEVILRCVPISNHLYFYWYRQILGQKVEFLVSFYNNEISEKSEIFDDQFSVERPDGSNFTLKIRSTKLEDSAMYFCASSESIAVYGYTFGSGTRLTVV.

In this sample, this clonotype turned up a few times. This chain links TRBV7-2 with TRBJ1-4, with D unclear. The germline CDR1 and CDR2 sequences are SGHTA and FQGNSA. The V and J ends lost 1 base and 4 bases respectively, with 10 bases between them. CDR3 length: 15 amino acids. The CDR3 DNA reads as TGTGCCAGCAGCTTAGAAAAGGCTCATAATGAAAAACTGTTTTTT. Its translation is CASSLEKAHNEKLFF. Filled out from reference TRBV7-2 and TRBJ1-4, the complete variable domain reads GAGVSQSPSNKVTEKGKDVELRCDPISGHTALYWYRQSLGQGLEFLIYFQGNSAPDKSGLPSDRFSAERTGGSVSTLTIQRTQQEDSAVYLCASSLEKAHNEKLFFGSGTQLSVL.

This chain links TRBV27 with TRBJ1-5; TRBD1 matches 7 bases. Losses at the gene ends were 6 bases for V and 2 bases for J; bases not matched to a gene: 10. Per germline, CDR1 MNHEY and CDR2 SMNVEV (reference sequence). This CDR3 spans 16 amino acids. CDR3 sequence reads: CASSPTDRVGNQPQHF. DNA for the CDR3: TGTGCCAGCAGCCCTACCGACAGGGTAGGCAATCAGCCCCAGCATTTT.

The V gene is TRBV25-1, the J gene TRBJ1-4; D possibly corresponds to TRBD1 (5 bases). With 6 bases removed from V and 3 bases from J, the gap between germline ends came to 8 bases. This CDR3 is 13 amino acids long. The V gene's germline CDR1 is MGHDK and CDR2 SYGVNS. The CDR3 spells CASRDTSNEKLFF. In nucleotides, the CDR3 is TGTGCCAGCAGGGACACCTCTAATGAAAAACTGTTTTTT.

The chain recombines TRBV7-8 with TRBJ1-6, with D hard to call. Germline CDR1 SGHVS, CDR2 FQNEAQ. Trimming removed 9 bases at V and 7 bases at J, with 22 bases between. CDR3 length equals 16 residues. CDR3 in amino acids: CASRFLRARENSPLHF. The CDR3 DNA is TGTGCCAGTAGATTCCTACGTGCCAGAGAAAATTCACCCCTCCACTTT. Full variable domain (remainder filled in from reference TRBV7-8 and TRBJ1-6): GAGVSQSPRYKVAKRGQDVALRCDPISGHVSLFWYQQALGQGPEFLTYFQNEAQLDKSGLPSDRFFAERPEGSVSTLKIQRTQQEDSAVYLCASRFLRARENSPLHFGNGTRLTVT.

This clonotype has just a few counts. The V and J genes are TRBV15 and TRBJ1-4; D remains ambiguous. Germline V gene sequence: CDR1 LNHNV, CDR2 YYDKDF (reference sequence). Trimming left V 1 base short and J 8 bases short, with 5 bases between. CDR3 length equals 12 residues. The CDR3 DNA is TGTGCCACCAGCAGAGGGGAGGAAAAACTGTTTTTT. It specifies CATSRGEEKLFF.

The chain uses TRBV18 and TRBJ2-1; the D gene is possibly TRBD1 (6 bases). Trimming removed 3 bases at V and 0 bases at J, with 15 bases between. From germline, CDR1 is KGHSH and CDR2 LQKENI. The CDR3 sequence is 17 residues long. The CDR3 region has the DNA TGTGCCAGCTCACCCCCACAGGGTTTGGGCTCCTACAATGAGCAGTTCTTC. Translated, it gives CASSPPQGLGSYNEQFF.

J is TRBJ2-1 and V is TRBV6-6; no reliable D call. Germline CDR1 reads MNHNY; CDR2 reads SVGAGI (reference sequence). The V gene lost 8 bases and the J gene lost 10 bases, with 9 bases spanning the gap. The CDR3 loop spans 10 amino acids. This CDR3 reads CASFTREQFF. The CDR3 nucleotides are TGTGCCAGCTTCACCAGGGAGCAGTTCTTC.

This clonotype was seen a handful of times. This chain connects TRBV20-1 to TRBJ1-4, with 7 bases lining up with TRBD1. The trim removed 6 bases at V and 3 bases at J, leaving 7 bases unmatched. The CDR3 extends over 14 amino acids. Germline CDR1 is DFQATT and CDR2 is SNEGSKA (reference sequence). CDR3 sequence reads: CSAVDRVANEKLFF. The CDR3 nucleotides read TGCAGTGCAGTCGACAGGGTAGCTAATGAAAAACTGTTTTTT.

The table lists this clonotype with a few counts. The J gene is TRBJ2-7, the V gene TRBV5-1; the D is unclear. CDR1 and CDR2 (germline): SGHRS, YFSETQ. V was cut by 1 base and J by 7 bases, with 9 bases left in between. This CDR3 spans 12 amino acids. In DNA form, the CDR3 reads TGCGCCAGCAGCTTGACAGACGGGGAGCAGTACTTC. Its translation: CASSLTDGEQYF.

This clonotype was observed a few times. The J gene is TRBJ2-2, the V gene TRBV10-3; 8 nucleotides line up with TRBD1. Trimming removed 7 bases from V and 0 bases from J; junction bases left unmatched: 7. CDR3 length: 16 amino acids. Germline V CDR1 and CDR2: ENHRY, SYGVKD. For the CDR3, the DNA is TGTGCCATCATGGGGCAGGGGGCGTCGAACACCGGGGAGCTGTTTTTT. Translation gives CAIMGQGASNTGELFF.